These 25 T cell receptor beta chains originate from one sample sequenced in a study of blood T cell repertoires in COVID-19 (TCRdb year 2020). Library creation used the immunoSEQ multiplex PCR assay. Entries here come from immuneACCESS through TCRdb and include only in-frame sequences with V and J called. Some clones fail to appear in such tables; in the studies checked, an unresolved V gene covers under half of the shortfall, and the cause of the remainder is unknown. In this sample the table shows 100,000 to 150,000 clones, 75% to 90% of which occur a single time. The top ten clonotypes cover less than 3.5% of the sample. The sample comprised peripheral blood. These receptors came from a woman at least 80 years old with COVID-19, enrolled during active disease.

V is TRBV7-9 and J is TRBJ1-1, with a tentative D call TRBD1 (6 bases). CDR1 and CDR2 from the germline V gene are SEHNR and FQNEAQ (reference sequence). The CDR3 totals 13 residues. Trimming took 5 bases from V and 13 from J, leaving 20 bases between them. The CDR3, as DNA: TGTGCCAGCAGCCCTACCTACGGAGAGACAGGTTTCTTT. Its protein is CASSPTYGETGFF.

This clone was observed once. A read error may produce the germline difference seen at one junction end. The chain employs TRBV4-3 and TRBJ1-1; TRBD1 agrees at 7 bases. Germline loops: CDR1 LGHNA, CDR2 YSLEER. The CDR3 has 17 residues. As DNA, the CDR3 is TGCGCCAGCAGCCAAGATAGAGGCGGCAGGGGGAACGCTGAAGCTTTCTTT. Translation: CASSQDRGGRGNAEAFF.

The rearrangement joins TRBV3-1 (or the pseudogene TRBV3-2) to TRBJ2-1; TRBD2 matches 8 bases. V shed 5 bases and J 7 bases; nucleotides not matched to a gene: 7. The CDR3 runs 14 residues. Germline V lookup: CDR1 LGHDT, CDR2 YNNKEL (reference sequence). The CDR3 loop is CASSYQAGVNEQFF. As DNA, the CDR3 is TGTGCCAGCAGCTACCAAGCGGGAGTTAATGAGCAGTTCTTC.

CDR3 nucleotides: TGTGCCAGTAGAAGGACTTCGAGCTCCTACGAGCAGTACTTC. The encoded protein is CASRRTSSSYEQYF. The gene calls are TRBV19 and TRBJ2-7, with D tentatively TRBD2 (5 bases). V was pared by 6 bases and J by 0 bases, with 12 bases between. Per the germline V gene, CDR1 is LNHDA and CDR2 is SQIVND (reference sequence). CDR3 size: 14 residues.

This clone was counted once. The chain joins TRBV4-1 to TRBJ1-2; no clear D gene. Germline V gene lookup returns CDR1 MGHRA and CDR2 YSYEKL. The V and J ends lost 2 bases and 3 bases respectively, with 13 bases between them. This CDR3 region has 15 residues. The CDR3 coding sequence is TGCGCCAGCAGCCAAAGATCCAACGGGGACTATGGCTACACCTTC. Encoded protein: CASSQRSNGDYGYTF.

In nucleotides, the CDR3 is TGTGCCAGCAGTTTCGGGGGTTCGGGAAAGCAGTACTTC. It specifies CASSFGGSGKQYF. The chain has TRBV28 and TRBJ2-7; possibly TRBD2 for D (6 bases). The V gene's germline CDR1 is MDHEN and CDR2 SYDVKM. Deletions cut 3 bases from V and 8 bases from J, with 14 bases between. CDR3 size: 13 residues. Full variable domain (rest looked up from reference TRBV28 and TRBJ2-7): DVKVTQSSRYLVKRTGEKVFLECVQDMDHENMFWYRQDPGLGLRLIYFSYDVKMKEKGDIPEGYSVSREKKERFSLILESASTNQTSMYLCASSFGGSGKQYFGPGTRLTVT.

The chain uses TRBV3-1 (or the pseudogene TRBV3-2) and TRBJ1-1, with 9 bases that match TRBD1. The CDR3 sequence is 14 residues long. Germline CDR1 and CDR2: LGHDT and YNNKEL (reference sequence). J was trimmed by 1 base and V by 6 bases; bases with no gene match: 3. CDR3 in amino acids: CASRPQGANTEAFF. CDR3 nucleotides: TGTGCCAGCAGACCACAGGGGGCGAACACTGAAGCTTTCTTT.

The chain employs TRBV7-2 and TRBJ2-7; D may be TRBD1 (6 bases). This CDR3 comprises 14 residues. CDR1 and CDR2 (germline): SGHTA, FQGNSA. Between the trimmed V and J ends, which lost 1 base and 4 bases, there was a span of 11 bases. The CDR3: CASSLVQGGYEQYF. CDR3 DNA: TGTGCCAGCAGCTTAGTACAGGGCGGGTACGAGCAGTACTTC.

The chain couples TRBV5-1 to TRBJ2-5; 7 positions match TRBD1. CDR1 is SGHRS, CDR2 YFSETQ, per germline. V was clipped by 0 bases and J by 5 bases; unmatched bases: 1. The CDR3 consists of 13 residues. The CDR3 nucleotides are TGCGCCAGCAGCTTGGAGGGGGCGGAGACCCAGTACTTC. The encoded protein is CASSLEGAETQYF. Filled out from reference TRBV5-1 and TRBJ2-5, the complete variable domain reads KAGVTQTPRYLIKTRGQQVTLSCSPISGHRSVSWYQQTPGQGLQFLFEYFSETQRNKGNFPGRFSGRQFSNSRSEMNVSTLELGDSALYLCASSLEGAETQYFGPGTRLLVL.

The chain carries TRBV5-1 and TRBJ1-1; TRBD1 aligns across 10 bases. CDR1 is SGHRS and CDR2 is YFSETQ in the germline V gene. J gave up 5 bases and V 1 base, and 11 bases lay outside the gene matches. The CDR3 has 17 amino acids. As DNA, the CDR3 is TGCGCCAGCAGCTTGAGTGGGACAGGGGTAATGGGGACTGAAGCTTTCTTT. Translated: CASSLSGTGVMGTEAFF.

The chain couples TRBV11-3 to TRBJ2-3, with 7 nucleotides matching TRBD2. V lost 1 base and J lost 0; bases outside the gene matches: 1. Germline V CDR1 and CDR2: SGHNT, YENEEA. The CDR3 sequence is 15 residues long. The CDR3 here is CASSLGSGSTDTQYF. CDR3 sequence (DNA): TGTGCCAGCAGCTTAGGTAGCGGGAGCACAGATACGCAGTATTTT.

The V call is TRBV19, the J call TRBJ1-5, with 8 bases identical to TRBD1. The V and J ends lost 4 bases and 2 bases, in that order; junction bases with no gene match: 10. This CDR3 has 17 amino acids. CDR1 and CDR2 (germline): LNHDA, SQIVND (reference sequence). The CDR3 loop is CASSRDRLGVGNQPQHF. The DNA of the CDR3 is TGTGCCAGTAGTAGGGACAGGTTGGGAGTTGGCAATCAGCCCCAGCATTTT. The whole variable domain, remainder taken from reference TRBV19 and TRBJ1-5, is DGGITQSPKYLFRKEGQNVTLSCEQNLNHDAMYWYRQDPGQGLRLIYYSQIVNDFQKGDIAEGYSVSREKKESFPLTVTSAQKNPTAFYLCASSRDRLGVGNQPQHFGDGTRLSIL.

The V and J genes are TRBV19 and TRBJ1-5; weak D call: TRBD1 (6 bases). Germline loops: CDR1 LNHDA, CDR2 SQIVND (reference sequence). The CDR3 sequence is 16 residues long. V lost 4 bases, J lost 2 bases, and 15 bases lay in between. The CDR3 reads CASSTTGPRGNQPQHF. The CDR3 DNA reads TGTGCCAGTAGTACGACAGGTCCCCGGGGCAATCAGCCCCAGCATTTT.

The V gene is TRBV19, the J gene TRBJ2-7; D call uncertain. The germline V and J ends were trimmed by 5 bases and 0 bases, with 8 bases remaining between them. The CDR3 runs 13 residues. Per the germline V gene, CDR1 is LNHDA and CDR2 is SQIVND (reference sequence). CDR3 sequence: CASSFGSSYEQYF. The CDR3 bases are TGTGCCAGTAGTTTTGGCTCCTCCTACGAGCAGTACTTC.

The chain recombines TRBV5-4 with TRBJ2-4; 10 nucleotides match TRBD2. The ends lost 0 bases at V and 8 bases at J; junction bases unmatched: 5. Germline V gene data show CDR1 as SGHNT and CDR2 as YYREEE (reference sequence). The CDR3 length is 15 residues. The chain's CDR3 is CASSLDLAGEDIQYF. CDR3 nucleotide sequence: TGTGCCAGCAGCTTGGACCTAGCGGGAGAGGACATTCAGTACTTC.

This chain uses TRBV5-1 with TRBJ1-2; TRBD1 matches at 7 bases. From germline, CDR1 is SGHRS and CDR2 YFSETQ. With V trimmed by 2 bases and J by 1 base, 5 bases remained unmatched. This CDR3 is 15 amino acids long. CDR3 sequence reads: CASSFGTAINYGYTF. The DNA for the CDR3 is TGCGCCAGCAGCTTTGGGACAGCTATTAACTATGGCTACACCTTC.

The gene calls are TRBV12-3 or TRBV12-4 and TRBJ2-1; D perhaps matches TRBD2 (6 bases). This CDR3 contains 13 residues. V lost 4 bases, J lost 10 bases, and 14 bases lay in between. CDR3 region: CASSSQGLTEQFF. DNA for the CDR3: TGTGCCAGCAGTTCCCAGGGACTCACGGAGCAGTTCTTC.

The chain is built from TRBV12-3 or TRBV12-4 and TRBJ2-7; 7 nucleotides agree with TRBD1. V shed 4 bases and J 1 base; nucleotides not matched to a gene: 1. This CDR3 is 13 amino acids long. CDR3 in amino acids: CASSSTGSYEQYF. DNA of the CDR3: TGTGCCAGCAGTTCGACAGGGTCCTACGAGCAGTACTTC.

The chain has TRBV28 and TRBJ1-6, with D perhaps matching TRBD1 (6 bases). The CDR3 spans 13 residues. V dropped 6 bases and J dropped 4 bases, with 7 bases sitting between them. The germline V gene encodes CDR1 MDHEN and CDR2 SYDVKM. The CDR3 spells CASRQGYNSPLHF. In nucleotides, the CDR3 is TGTGCCAGCAGACAGGGTTATAATTCACCCCTCCACTTT.

This rearrangement joins TRBV28 to TRBJ1-2; TRBD1 might be the D (5 bases). The germline gives CDR1 MDHEN, CDR2 SYDVKM. Trimming removed 7 bases from V and 4 bases from J, with 13 bases in between. The CDR3 spans 13 residues. The CDR3 DNA follows: TGTGCCAGCATCGGGGGACCAGTCTATGGCTACACCTTC. Translation: CASIGGPVYGYTF.

The rearrangement joins TRBV9 to TRBJ1-5; TRBD1 agrees at 12 bases. Germline CDR1 SGDLS, CDR2 YYNGEE. Unmatched junction bases numbered 2, after V lost 4 bases and J lost 0 bases. This CDR3 region has 16 residues. CDR3 in amino acids: CASSPGQGASNQPQHF. The CDR3, as DNA: TGTGCCAGCAGCCCGGGACAGGGGGCTAGCAATCAGCCCCAGCATTTT.

V usage is TRBV6-1 and J usage is TRBJ2-3; perhaps TRBD2 as D (6 bases). Germline CDR1 reads MNHNS; CDR2 reads SASEGT. The V end was cut by 3 bases, the J end by 5 bases, with 12 bases between. CDR3 size: 14 residues. CDR3 loop: CASSEIRGKDTQYF. In nucleotides, the CDR3 is TGTGCCAGCAGTGAGATCCGGGGGAAAGATACGCAGTATTTT.

This sequence joins TRBV6-5 and TRBJ1-1; 8 bases are shared with TRBD1. The CDR3 extends over 12 amino acids. Losses at the gene ends were 5 bases for V and 7 bases for J; bases not matched to a gene: 3. The germline CDR1 and CDR2 sequences are MNHEY and SVGAGI. CDR3 residues: CASSRGTGEAFF. The CDR3 nucleotides are TGTGCCAGCAGTCGTGGGACAGGTGAAGCTTTCTTT.

V usage is TRBV28 and J usage is TRBJ2-2; 7 bases align to TRBD2. This CDR3 contains 15 residues. The V gene end was trimmed by 6 bases and the J gene end by 5 bases; junction bases not matched to a gene: 9. Germline CDR1 MDHEN, CDR2 SYDVKM. CDR3 amino acids: CASRSSGIYTGELFF. The CDR3 region has the DNA TGTGCCAGCAGGAGCAGCGGGATCTATACCGGGGAGCTGTTTTTT.

J is TRBJ1-2 and V is TRBV7-2; perhaps TRBD1 as D (5 bases). Trimming took off 2 bases at V and 8 bases at J, with 12 bases between the two ends. The CDR3 length is 13 residues. Per the germline V gene, CDR1 is SGHTA and CDR2 is FQGNSA. The CDR3 sequence: CASSLTQGQGYTF. The CDR3 nucleotides read TGTGCCAGCAGCTTAACTCAGGGCCAAGGCTACACCTTC.